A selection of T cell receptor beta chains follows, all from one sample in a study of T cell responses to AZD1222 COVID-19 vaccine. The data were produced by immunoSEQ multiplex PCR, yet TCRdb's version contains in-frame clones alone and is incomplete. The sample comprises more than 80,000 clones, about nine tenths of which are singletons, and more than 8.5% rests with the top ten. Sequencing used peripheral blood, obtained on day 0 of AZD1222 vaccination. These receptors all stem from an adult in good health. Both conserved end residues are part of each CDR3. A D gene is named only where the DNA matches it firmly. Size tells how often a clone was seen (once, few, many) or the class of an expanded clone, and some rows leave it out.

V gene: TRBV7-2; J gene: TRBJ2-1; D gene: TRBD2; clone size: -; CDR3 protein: CASSLVIAGHNEQFF; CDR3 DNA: TGTGCCAGCAGCTTAGTAATAGCGGGGCACAATGAGCAGTTCTTC
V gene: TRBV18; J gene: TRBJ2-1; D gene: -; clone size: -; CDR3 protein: CASSPLEVSYNEQFF; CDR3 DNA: TGTGCCAGCTCACCACTGGAAGTGTCCTACAATGAGCAGTTCTTC
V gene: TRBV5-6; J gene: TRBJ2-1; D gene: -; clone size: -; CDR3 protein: CATRRAGGAYNEQFF; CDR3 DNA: TGTGCCACCAGGCGAGCCGGGGGAGCCTACAATGAGCAGTTCTTC
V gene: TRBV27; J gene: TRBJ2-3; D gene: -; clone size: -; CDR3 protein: CASRYGLASTDTQYF; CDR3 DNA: TGTGCCAGCAGATACGGACTGGCGAGCACAGATACGCAGTATTTT
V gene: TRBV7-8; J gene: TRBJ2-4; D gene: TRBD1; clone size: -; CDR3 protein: CASSPQGAAKNIQYF; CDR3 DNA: TGTGCCAGCAGCCCACAGGGGGCGGCCAAAAACATTCAGTACTTC
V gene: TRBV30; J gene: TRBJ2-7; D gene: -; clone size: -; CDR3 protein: CAWSVFSYEQYF; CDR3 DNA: TGTGCCTGGAGTGTCTTCTCCTACGAGCAGTACTTC
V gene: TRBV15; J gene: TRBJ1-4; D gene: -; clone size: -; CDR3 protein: CATSRGRGEQFNEKLFF; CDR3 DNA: TGTGCCACCAGCAGAGGGCGGGGGGAACAGTTTAATGAAAAACTGTTTTTT
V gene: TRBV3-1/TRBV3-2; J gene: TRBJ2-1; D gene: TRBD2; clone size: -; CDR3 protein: CASRTSGRAYEQFF; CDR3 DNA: TGTGCCAGCAGGACTAGCGGGAGGGCCTATGAGCAGTTCTTC
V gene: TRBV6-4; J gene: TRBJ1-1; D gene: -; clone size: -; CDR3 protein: CATRAHPMNTEAFF; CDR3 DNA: TGTGCCACGAGGGCCCATCCGATGAACACTGAAGCTTTCTTT
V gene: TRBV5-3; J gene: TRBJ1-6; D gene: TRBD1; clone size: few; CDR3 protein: CARSFDEGTDNSPLHF; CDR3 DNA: TGTGCCAGAAGCTTTGACGAAGGGACAGACAATTCACCCCTCCACTTT
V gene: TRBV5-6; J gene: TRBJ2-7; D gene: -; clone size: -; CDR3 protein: CASSFGQGVREQYF; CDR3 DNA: TGTGCCAGCAGCTTCGGGCAGGGTGTCCGCGAGCAGTACTTC
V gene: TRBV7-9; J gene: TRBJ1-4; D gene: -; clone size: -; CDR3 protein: CASSRTLSGNFNEKLFF; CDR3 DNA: TGTGCCAGCAGCCGAACCCTCTCCGGGAACTTTAATGAAAAACTGTTTTTT
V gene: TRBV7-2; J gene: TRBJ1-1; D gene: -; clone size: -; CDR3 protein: CASSPLLRDTEAFF; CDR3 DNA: TGTGCCAGCAGCCCCCTCCTGAGGGACACTGAAGCTTTCTTT
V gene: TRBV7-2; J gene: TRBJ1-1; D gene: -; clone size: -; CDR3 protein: CASWGPWEAFF; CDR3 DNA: TGTGCCAGCTGGGGCCCCTGGGAAGCTTTCTTT
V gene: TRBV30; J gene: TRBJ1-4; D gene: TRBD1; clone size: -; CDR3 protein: CAWSEQGPEKLFF; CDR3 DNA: TGTGCCTGGAGTGAACAGGGGCCTGAAAAACTGTTTTTT
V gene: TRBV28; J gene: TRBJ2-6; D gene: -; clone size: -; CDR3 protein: CASSLIGWSSGANVLTF; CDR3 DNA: TGTGCCAGCAGTTTAATAGGGTGGAGCTCTGGGGCCAACGTCCTGACTTTC
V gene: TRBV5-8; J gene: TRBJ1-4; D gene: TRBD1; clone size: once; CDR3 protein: CASSLGQGNEKLFF; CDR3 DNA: TGTGCCAGCAGCTTGGGACAGGGGAATGAAAAACTGTTTTTT
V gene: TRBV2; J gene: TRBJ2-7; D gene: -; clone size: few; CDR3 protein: CASSPARFAEVYEQYF; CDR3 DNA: TGTGCCAGCAGCCCCGCCCGCTTCGCAGAAGTCTACGAGCAGTACTTC